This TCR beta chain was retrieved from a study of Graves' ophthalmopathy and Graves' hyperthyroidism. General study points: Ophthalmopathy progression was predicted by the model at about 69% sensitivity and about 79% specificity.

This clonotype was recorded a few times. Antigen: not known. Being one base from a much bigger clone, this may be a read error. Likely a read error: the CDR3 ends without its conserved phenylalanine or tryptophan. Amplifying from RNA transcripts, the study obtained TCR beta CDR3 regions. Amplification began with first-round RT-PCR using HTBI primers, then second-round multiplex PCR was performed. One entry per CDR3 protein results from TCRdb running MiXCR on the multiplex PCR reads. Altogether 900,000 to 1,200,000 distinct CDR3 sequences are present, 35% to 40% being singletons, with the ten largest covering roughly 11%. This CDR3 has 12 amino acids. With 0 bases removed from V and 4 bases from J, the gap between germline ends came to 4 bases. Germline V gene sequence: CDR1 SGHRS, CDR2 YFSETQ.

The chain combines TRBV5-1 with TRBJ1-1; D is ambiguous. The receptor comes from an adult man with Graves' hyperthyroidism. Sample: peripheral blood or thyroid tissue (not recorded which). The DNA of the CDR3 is TGCGCCAGCAGCTTGGGTACCACTGAAGCTTTCCTT. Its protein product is CASSLGTTEAFL.